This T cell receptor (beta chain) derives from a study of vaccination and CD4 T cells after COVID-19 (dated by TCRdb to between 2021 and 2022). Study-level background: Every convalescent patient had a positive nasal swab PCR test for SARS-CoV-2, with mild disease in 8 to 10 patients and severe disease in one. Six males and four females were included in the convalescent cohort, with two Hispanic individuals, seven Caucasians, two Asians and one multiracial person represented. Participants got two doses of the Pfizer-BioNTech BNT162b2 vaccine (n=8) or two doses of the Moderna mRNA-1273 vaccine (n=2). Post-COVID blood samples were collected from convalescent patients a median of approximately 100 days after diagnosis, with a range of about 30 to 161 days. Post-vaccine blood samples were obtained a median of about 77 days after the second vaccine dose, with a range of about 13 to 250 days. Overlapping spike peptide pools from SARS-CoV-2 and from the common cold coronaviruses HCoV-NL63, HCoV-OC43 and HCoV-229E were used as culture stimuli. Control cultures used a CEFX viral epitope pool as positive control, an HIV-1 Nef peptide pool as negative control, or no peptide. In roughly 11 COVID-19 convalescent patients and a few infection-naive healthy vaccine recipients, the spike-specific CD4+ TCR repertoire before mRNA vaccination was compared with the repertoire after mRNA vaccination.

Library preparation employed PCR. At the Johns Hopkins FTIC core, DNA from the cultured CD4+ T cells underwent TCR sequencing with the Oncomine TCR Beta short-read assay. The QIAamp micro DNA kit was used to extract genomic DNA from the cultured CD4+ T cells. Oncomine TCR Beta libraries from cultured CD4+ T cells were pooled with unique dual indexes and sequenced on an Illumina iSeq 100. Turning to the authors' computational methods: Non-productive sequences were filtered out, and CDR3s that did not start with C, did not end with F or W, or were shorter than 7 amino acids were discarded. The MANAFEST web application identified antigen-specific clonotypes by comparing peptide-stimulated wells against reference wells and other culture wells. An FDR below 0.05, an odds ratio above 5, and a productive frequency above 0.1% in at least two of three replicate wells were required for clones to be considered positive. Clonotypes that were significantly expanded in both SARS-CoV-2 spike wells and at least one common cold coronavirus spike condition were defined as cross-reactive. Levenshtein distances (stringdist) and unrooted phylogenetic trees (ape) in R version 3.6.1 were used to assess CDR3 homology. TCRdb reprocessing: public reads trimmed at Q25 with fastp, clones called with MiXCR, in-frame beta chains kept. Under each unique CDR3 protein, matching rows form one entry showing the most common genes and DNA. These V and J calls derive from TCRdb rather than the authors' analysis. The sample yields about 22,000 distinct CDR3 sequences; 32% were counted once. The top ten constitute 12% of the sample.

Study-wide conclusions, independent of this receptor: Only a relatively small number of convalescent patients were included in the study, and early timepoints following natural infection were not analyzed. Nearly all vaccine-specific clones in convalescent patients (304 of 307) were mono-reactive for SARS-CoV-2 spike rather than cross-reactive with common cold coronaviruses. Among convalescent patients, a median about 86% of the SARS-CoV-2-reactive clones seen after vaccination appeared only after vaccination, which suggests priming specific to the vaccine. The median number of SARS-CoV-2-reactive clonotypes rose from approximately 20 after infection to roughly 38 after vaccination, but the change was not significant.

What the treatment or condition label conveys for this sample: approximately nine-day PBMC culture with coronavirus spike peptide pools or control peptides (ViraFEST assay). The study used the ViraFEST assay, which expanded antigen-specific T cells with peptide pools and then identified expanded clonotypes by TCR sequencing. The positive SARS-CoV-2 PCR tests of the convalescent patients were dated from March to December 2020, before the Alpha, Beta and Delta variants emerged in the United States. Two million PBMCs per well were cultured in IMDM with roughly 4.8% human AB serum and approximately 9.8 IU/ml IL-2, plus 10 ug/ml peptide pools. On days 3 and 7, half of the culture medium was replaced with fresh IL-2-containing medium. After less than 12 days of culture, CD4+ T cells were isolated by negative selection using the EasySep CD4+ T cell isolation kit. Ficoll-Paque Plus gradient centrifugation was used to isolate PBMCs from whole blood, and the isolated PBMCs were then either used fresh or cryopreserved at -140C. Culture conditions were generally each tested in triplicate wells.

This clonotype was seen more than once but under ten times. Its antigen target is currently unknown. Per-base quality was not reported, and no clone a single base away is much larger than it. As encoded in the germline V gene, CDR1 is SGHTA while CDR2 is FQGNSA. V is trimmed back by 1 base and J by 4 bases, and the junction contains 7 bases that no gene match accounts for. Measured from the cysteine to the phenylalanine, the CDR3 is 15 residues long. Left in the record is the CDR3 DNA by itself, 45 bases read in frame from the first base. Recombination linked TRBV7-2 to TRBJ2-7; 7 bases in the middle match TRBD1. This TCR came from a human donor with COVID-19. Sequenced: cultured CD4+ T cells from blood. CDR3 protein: CASSLGGGDEYEQYF. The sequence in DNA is TGTGCCAGCAGCTTAGGAGGGGGCGATGAATACGAGCAGTACTTC.